This T cell receptor (beta chain) appears in the sequencing data of a study of CD8 T cells in Susac syndrome. In blood CD8+ and CD4+ T cells, TCR beta underwent sequencing. V lost 2 bases and J lost 4; bases outside the gene matches: 3. Germline CDR1 and CDR2: MNHEY and SVGAGI. The CDR3 covers 15 residues. Random hexamers were used to reverse transcribe the RNA input (about 0.5 to 1 ug). Each CDR3 protein is one row after TCRdb ran MiXCR on the immunoSEQ multiplex PCR reads. The sample shows around 160,000 distinct CDR3 sequences, 93% of them seen only once. This receptor was taken from a human donor in good health. The sample taken for sequencing was CD4+ T cells from PBMCs. This chain uses TRBV6-5 with TRBJ1-2; TRBD1 matches 11 bases. The CDR3 reads CASSYGGTGGYGYTF. As DNA, the CDR3 is TGTGCCAGCAGTTACGGGGGGACAGGGGGCTATGGCTACACCTTC.